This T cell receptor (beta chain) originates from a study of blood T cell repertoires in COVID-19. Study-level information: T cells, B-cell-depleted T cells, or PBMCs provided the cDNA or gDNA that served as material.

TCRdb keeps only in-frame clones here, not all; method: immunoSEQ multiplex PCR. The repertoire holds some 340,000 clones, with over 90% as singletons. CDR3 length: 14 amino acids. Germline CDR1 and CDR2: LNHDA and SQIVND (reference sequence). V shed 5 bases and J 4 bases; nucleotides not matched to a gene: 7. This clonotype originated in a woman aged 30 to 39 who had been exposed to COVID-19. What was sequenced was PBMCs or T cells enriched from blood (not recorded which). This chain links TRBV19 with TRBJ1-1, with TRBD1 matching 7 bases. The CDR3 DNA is TGTGCCAGTAGTTCACAGGGGATCGGCACTGAAGCTTTCTTT. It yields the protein CASSSQGIGTEAFF.